The 21 T cell receptor beta chains presented below share a single source sample, sequenced in a study of Ad26.COV2.S vaccination and SARS-CoV-2 variants. The method was immunoSEQ multiplex PCR; TCRdb's version includes in-frame clones alone and lacks a portion of them. The table includes around 250,000 clones, approximately 89% detected once. Treatment indicated: some 19 received Ad26.COV2.S at low or high dose, single or two shots; about 5 received placebo; per-sample allocation not given. The samples were gathered on day 63 after the first injection of vaccine or placebo. The sequencing used peripheral blood, collected in a trial of Ad26.COV2.S vaccine versus placebo. Every receptor here comes from a person aged 18-60 years who received the Ad26.COV2.S COVID-19 vaccine or a placebo.

The chain employs TRBV7-9 and TRBJ2-7; 9 bases align to TRBD1. The V segment lost 6 bases and the J segment 4 bases; nucleotides outside the gene matches: 7. Germline V lookup: CDR1 SEHNR, CDR2 FQNEAQ (reference sequence). The CDR3 extends over 14 amino acids. CDR3 nucleotide sequence: TGTGCCAGCAGACCAGGGGACAGGGAGTACGAGCAGTACTTC. Amino acids: CASRPGDREYEQYF.

This rearrangement joins TRBV5-1 to TRBJ1-3, with D perhaps TRBD1 (6 bases). CDR3 size: 17 residues. Between the trimmed V and J ends, which lost 0 bases and 0 bases, there was a span of 13 bases. The germline gives CDR1 SGHRS, CDR2 YFSETQ. The CDR3 DNA reads TGCGCCAGCAGCTTGGACTTCCAGGGGCCCTCTGGAAACACCATATATTTT. Its translation is CASSLDFQGPSGNTIYF. Drawing the rest from reference TRBV5-1 and TRBJ1-3, the complete variable domain is KAGVTQTPRYLIKTRGQQVTLSCSPISGHRSVSWYQQTPGQGLQFLFEYFSETQRNKGNFPGRFSGRQFSNSRSEMNVSTLELGDSALYLCASSLDFQGPSGNTIYFGEGSWLTVV.

The chain carries TRBV7-9 and TRBJ2-6, with TRBD1 as a possible D gene (6 bases). Germline V gene sequence: CDR1 SEHNR, CDR2 FQNEAQ (reference sequence). The V gene lost 3 bases and the J gene lost 1 base, with 7 bases spanning the gap. There are 15 residues in the CDR3. CDR3 residues: CASSFTGSGANVLTF. For the CDR3, the DNA is TGTGCCAGCAGCTTTACAGGGTCTGGGGCCAACGTCCTGACTTTC.

The V and J genes are TRBV5-1 and TRBJ1-1; perhaps TRBD1 as D (5 bases). The CDR3 runs to 14 residues. V was cut by 4 bases and J by 1 base, with 11 bases left in between. The germline V gene has CDR1 SGHRS and CDR2 YFSETQ. This CDR3 reads CASSVPGGNTEAFF. The CDR3 DNA reads TGCGCCAGCAGCGTCCCGGGGGGGAACACTGAAGCTTTCTTT.

The chain combines TRBV27 with TRBJ2-2; 7 bases match TRBD1. Germline V gene data show CDR1 as MNHEY and CDR2 as SMNVEV (reference sequence). V gave up 1 base and J gave up 6 bases; unmatched junction bases: 8. The CDR3 consists of 16 residues. The CDR3 DNA reads TGTGCCAGCAGTTTATACTCTAGGGGGCGCCCCGGGGAGCTGTTTTTT. It specifies CASSLYSRGRPGELFF.

V gene TRBV7-9 combines with J gene TRBJ2-7; 9 nucleotides line up with TRBD1. The CDR3 contains 16 residues. J was trimmed by 2 bases and V by 5 bases; bases with no gene match: 10. CDR1 is SEHNR and CDR2 is FQNEAQ in the germline V gene (reference sequence). Here the CDR3 DNA reads TGTGCCAGCAGCCTACATGGGACAGGGCGTCCCTACGAGCAGTACTTC. As protein: CASSLHGTGRPYEQYF. The whole variable domain, remainder taken from reference TRBV7-9 and TRBJ2-7, is DTGVSQNPRHKITKRGQNVTFRCDPISEHNRLYWYRQTLGQGPEFLTYFQNEAQLEKSRLLSDRFSAERPKGSFSTLEIQRTEQGDSAMYLCASSLHGTGRPYEQYFGPGTRLTVT.

A few counts support this clone. The chain uses TRBV10-3 and TRBJ1-5, with a tentative D call TRBD1 (5 bases). There are 13 residues in the CDR3. Germline V gives CDR1 ENHRY, CDR2 SYGVKD. Trimming took 11 bases from V and 4 from J, leaving 15 bases between them. Here the CDR3 reads CAVRGEANQPQHF. The CDR3 DNA is TGTGCCGTACGAGGGGAAGCAAATCAGCCCCAGCATTTT.

This clone occurred once. V gene TRBV4-2 combines with J gene TRBJ1-2; D is possibly TRBD1 (5 bases). This CDR3 is 13 amino acids long. Between the trimmed V and J ends, which lost 2 bases and 6 bases, there was a span of 10 bases. Per the germline V gene, CDR1 is LGHNA and CDR2 is YNFKEQ. CDR3 protein: CASSQPGPDGYTF. In nucleotides, the CDR3 is TGTGCCAGCAGCCAACCGGGACCCGATGGCTACACCTTC.

This chain joins TRBV4-1 and TRBJ2-7; TRBD1 aligns across 10 bases. Germline values: CDR1 MGHRA, CDR2 YSYEKL. Trimming at V came to 6 bases and at J to 4 bases, leaving 9 bases not matched to a gene. This CDR3 comprises 15 residues. CDR3 DNA sequence: TGCGCCAGCAGGAAGACCCCGGGACAGGGGTACGAGCAGTACTTC. Its translation is CASRKTPGQGYEQYF.

This clone appeared a few times. This chain connects TRBV18 to TRBJ1-6; D not certain. The germline V gene encodes CDR1 KGHSH and CDR2 LQKENI. This CDR3 spans 13 amino acids. V shed 3 bases and J shed 17 bases, with 17 bases lying between them. CDR3 sequence reads: CASSPPPGGEIHF. CDR3 nucleotide sequence: TGTGCCAGCTCACCCCCTCCAGGCGGGGAGATCCACTTT.

This clone was observed a single time. This chain uses TRBV5-1 with TRBJ2-5, with D tentatively TRBD1 (6 bases). Germline-derived CDR1 and CDR2 are SGHRS and YFSETQ. CDR3 length: 16 amino acids. Trimming pared 4 bases from V and 1 base from J, leaving 17 bases between. CDR3 nucleotide sequence: TGCGCCAGCAGCATTCTAACACAGGGCCTCCAAGAGACCCAGTACTTC. This codes for CASSILTQGLQETQYF.

This clone was observed a few times. The CDR3, as DNA: TGTGCCATCAGTCCCGGACAGGGACTATATGGCTACACCTTC. This sequence encodes CAISPGQGLYGYTF. The chain is built from TRBV10-3 and TRBJ1-2, with 8 bases that match TRBD1. Germline CDR1 reads ENHRY; CDR2 reads SYGVKD. The trim removed 5 bases at V and 5 bases at J, leaving 7 bases unmatched. This CDR3 has 14 residues.

This rearrangement joins TRBV6-7 to TRBJ2-1; unclear D gene. TRBV6-7 is an ORF for which the function is uncertain. Trimming left V 8 bases short and J 3 bases short, with 26 bases between. The CDR3 is 18 amino acids. CDR3 in amino acids: CASPGNGRSALSYNEQFF. In DNA form, the CDR3 reads TGTGCCAGCCCCGGCAACGGACGATCAGCCCTTAGCTACAATGAGCAGTTCTTC.

There are a few counts of this clone. This chain joins TRBV19 and TRBJ1-1; D perhaps matches TRBD1 (5 bases). In germline, CDR1 is LNHDA, CDR2 SQIVND (reference sequence). The V end was cut by 1 base, the J end by 0 bases, with 12 bases between. CDR3 size: 16 residues. The CDR3 DNA sequence: TGTGCCAGTAGTATAGCTTCGGGACCCCTGAACACTGAAGCTTTCTTT. Protein product: CASSIASGPLNTEAFF.

This chain uses TRBV9 with TRBJ2-4, with D maybe TRBD2 (6 bases). Germline-derived CDR1 and CDR2 are SGDLS and YYNGEE. This CDR3 region has 16 residues. The V end was cut by 7 bases, the J end by 9 bases, with 26 bases between. CDR3 sequence: CASGGNPGTAQGIQYF. The CDR3, as DNA: TGTGCCAGCGGGGGGAATCCCGGGACGGCCCAGGGCATTCAGTACTTC.

The chain recombines TRBV24-1 with TRBJ1-6; TRBD1 agrees at 7 bases. This CDR3 is built from 15 residues. Germline V gene data show CDR1 as KGHDR and CDR2 as SFDVKD. V trimming: 11 bases; J trimming: 3 bases; junction bases outside the gene matches: 9. This CDR3 is CASRGGPVYNSPLHF. CDR3 DNA sequence: TGTGCCAGCAGGGGGGGGCCCGTCTATAATTCACCCCTCCACTTT.

The rearrangement links TRBV28 to TRBJ1-2; possibly TRBD1 for D (5 bases). Germline V CDR1 and CDR2: MDHEN, SYDVKM. The CDR3 is 13 amino acids. V was trimmed by 5 bases and J by 5 bases, leaving 12 bases between them. This chain's CDR3 is CASSTGGSYGYTF. The CDR3 nucleotides read TGTGCCAGCAGTACGGGGGGATCTTATGGCTACACCTTC.

This clone has ten or more counts. The chain links TRBV18 to TRBJ1-2; D gene ambiguous. The CDR3 sequence is 16 residues long. The germline CDR1 and CDR2 sequences are KGHSH and LQKENI. Trimming took off 2 bases at V and 2 bases at J, with 15 bases between the two ends. The CDR3 sequence is CASSPNDQASNYGYTF. As DNA, the CDR3 is TGTGCCAGCTCACCAAATGACCAGGCTTCAAACTATGGCTACACCTTC.

V usage is TRBV6-5 and J usage is TRBJ1-6, with D tentatively TRBD1 (5 bases). CDR1 MNHEY and CDR2 SVGAGI come from the germline V gene. V was pared by 8 bases and J by 14 bases, with 19 bases between. The CDR3 is made up of 13 amino acids. The CDR3 reads CASRQPSSEALHF. The CDR3 DNA reads TGTGCCAGCCGACAGCCCAGTTCCGAGGCCCTCCACTTT.

This sequence joins TRBV30 and TRBJ2-3, with D perhaps matching TRBD1 (6 bases). V gave up 4 bases and J gave up 0 bases, with 8 bases separating them. Germline V lookup: CDR1 GTSNPN, CDR2 SVGIG (reference sequence). This CDR3 region has 13 residues. The CDR3 sequence is CAWTGVSTDTQYF. The CDR3 DNA is TGTGCCTGGACAGGGGTTAGCACAGATACGCAGTATTTT.

The V call is TRBV11-2, the J call TRBJ1-1, with D perhaps TRBD1 (5 bases). This CDR3 comprises 14 residues. V was clipped by 4 bases and J by 4 bases, with 13 bases between them. The germline V gene encodes CDR1 SGHAT and CDR2 FQNNGV. CDR3: CASSSLKGPTEAFF. The CDR3 DNA reads as TGTGCCAGCAGCTCGTTGAAGGGGCCCACTGAAGCTTTCTTT.